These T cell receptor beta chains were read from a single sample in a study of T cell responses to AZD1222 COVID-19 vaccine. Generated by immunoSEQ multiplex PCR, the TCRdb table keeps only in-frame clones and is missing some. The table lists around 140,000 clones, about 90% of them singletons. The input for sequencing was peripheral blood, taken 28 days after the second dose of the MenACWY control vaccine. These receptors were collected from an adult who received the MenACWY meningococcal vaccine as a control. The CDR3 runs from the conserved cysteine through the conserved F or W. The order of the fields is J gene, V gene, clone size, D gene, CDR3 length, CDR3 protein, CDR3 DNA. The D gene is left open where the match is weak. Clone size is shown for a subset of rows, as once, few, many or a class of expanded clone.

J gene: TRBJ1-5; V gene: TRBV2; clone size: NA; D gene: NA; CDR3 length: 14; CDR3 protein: CASSETGVGQPQHF; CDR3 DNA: TGTGCCAGCAGTGAGACAGGTGTAGGTCAGCCCCAGCATTTT
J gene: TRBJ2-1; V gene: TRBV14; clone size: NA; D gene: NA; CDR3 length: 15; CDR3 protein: CASRAGGISYNEQFF; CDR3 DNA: TGTGCCAGCAGAGCCGGTGGGATATCCTACAATGAGCAGTTCTTC
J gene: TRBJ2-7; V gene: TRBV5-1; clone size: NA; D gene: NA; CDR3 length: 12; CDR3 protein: CASSLNRNEQYF; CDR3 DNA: TGCGCCAGCAGCTTGAACAGGAACGAGCAGTACTTC
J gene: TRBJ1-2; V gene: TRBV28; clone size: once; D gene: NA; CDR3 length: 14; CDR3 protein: CASSLWGADYGYTF; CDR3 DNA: TGTGCCAGCAGTTTATGGGGGGCAGACTATGGCTACACCTTC
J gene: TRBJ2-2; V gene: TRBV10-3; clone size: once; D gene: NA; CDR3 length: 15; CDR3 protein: CAISEGGKNTGELFF; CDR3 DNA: TGTGCCATCAGTGAGGGGGGTAAAAACACCGGGGAGCTGTTTTTT
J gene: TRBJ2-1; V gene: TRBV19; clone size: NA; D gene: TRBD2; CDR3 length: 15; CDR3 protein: CASSSLAGGQGEQFF; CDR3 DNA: TGTGCCAGTAGTAGCCTAGCGGGGGGCCAGGGTGAGCAGTTCTTC
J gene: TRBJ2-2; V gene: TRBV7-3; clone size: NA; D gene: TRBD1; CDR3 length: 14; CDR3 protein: CASSFTGGTGELFF; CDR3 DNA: TGTGCCAGCAGCTTCACAGGGGGCACCGGGGAGCTGTTTTTT
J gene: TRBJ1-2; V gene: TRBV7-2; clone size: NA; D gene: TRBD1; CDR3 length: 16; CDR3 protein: CASSLTFGTGTDGYTF; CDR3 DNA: TGTGCCAGCAGCTTAACGTTCGGGACAGGGACGGATGGCTACACCTTC
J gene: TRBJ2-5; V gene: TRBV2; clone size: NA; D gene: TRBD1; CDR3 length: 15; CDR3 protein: CASSEGDRGAETQYF; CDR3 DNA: TGTGCCAGCAGTGAAGGGGACAGGGGCGCGGAGACCCAGTACTTC
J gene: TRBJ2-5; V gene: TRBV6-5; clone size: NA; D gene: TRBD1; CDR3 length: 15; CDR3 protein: CASSIGTGGGETQYF; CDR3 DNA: TGTGCCAGCAGTATCGGGACAGGGGGAGGAGAGACCCAGTACTTC
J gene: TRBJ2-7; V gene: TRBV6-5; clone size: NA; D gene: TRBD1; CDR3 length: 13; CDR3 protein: CASSWTGAHEQYF; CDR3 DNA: TGTGCCAGCAGTTGGACAGGGGCCCACGAGCAGTACTTC
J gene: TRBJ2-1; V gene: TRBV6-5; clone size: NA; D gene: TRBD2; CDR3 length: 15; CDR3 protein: CASTQRLAASNEQFF; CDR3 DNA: TGTGCCAGCACCCAACGACTAGCGGCCTCCAATGAGCAGTTCTTC
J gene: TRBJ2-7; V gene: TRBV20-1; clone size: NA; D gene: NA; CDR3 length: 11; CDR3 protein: CSARDAHEQYF; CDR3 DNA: TGCAGTGCTAGAGATGCGCACGAGCAGTACTTC
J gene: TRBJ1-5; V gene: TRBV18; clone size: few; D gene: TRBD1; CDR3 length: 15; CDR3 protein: CASSSSGTGSQPQHF; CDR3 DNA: TGTGCCAGCTCATCTTCCGGGACAGGGAGCCAGCCCCAGCATTTT
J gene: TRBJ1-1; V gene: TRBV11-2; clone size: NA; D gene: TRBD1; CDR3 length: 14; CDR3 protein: CASSFGQANTEAFF; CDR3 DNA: TGTGCCAGCAGCTTTGGACAGGCTAACACTGAAGCTTTCTTT
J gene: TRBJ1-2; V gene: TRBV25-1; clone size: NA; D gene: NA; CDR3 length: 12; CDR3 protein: CASSGPGRGYTF; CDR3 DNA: TGTGCCAGCAGTGGCCCAGGCCGTGGCTACACCTTC
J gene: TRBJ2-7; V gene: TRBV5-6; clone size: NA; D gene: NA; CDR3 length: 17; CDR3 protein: CASSFGGSGILAYEQYF; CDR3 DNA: TGTGCCAGCAGTTTCGGGGGTAGCGGAATACTCGCCTACGAGCAGTACTTC
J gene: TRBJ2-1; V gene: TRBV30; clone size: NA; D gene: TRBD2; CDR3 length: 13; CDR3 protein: CAWSGLAGNEQFF; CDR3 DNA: TGTGCCTGGAGTGGCCTAGCGGGGAATGAGCAGTTCTTC
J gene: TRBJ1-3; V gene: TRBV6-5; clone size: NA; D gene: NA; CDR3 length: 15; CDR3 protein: CASAPRQRSGNTIYF; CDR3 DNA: TGTGCCAGCGCTCCGAGGCAGCGGTCTGGAAACACCATATATTTT
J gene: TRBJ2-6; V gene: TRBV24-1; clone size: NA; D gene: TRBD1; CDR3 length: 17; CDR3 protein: CATGQDRGISGANVLTF; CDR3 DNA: TGTGCCACCGGGCAGGACAGGGGCATCTCTGGGGCCAACGTCCTGACTTTC
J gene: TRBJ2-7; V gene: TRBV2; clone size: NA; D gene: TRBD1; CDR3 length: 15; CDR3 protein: CASSEGAGGPYEQYF; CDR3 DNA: TGTGCCAGCAGTGAAGGGGCAGGGGGCCCCTACGAGCAGTACTTC
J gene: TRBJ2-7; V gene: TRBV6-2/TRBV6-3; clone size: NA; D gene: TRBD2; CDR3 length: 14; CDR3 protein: CASSYATSGSREYF; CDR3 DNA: TGTGCCAGCAGTTACGCCACTAGCGGGAGTAGGGAGTACTTC
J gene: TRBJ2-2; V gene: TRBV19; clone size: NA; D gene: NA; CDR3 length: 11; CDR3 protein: CASSSPGELFF; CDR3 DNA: TGTGCCAGTAGTTCCCCCGGGGAGCTGTTTTTT
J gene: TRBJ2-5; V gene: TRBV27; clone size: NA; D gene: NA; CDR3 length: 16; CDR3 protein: CASSRSVRAGWGTQYF; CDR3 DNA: TGTGCCAGCAGCCGCTCGGTTCGGGCGGGGTGGGGGACCCAGTACTTC
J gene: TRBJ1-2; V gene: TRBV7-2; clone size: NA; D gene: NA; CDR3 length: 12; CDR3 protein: CASSSDSYGYTF; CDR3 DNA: TGTGCCAGCAGCTCGGACAGCTATGGCTACACCTTC
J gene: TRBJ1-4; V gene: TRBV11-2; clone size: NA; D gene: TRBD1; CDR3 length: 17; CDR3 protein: CASSLAPRGLPYEKLFF; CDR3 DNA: TGTGCCAGCAGCTTAGCTCCCAGGGGGCTCCCTTATGAAAAACTGTTTTTT
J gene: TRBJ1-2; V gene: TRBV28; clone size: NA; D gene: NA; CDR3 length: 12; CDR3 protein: CASSLQGYGYTF; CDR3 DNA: TGTGCCAGCAGCCTACAGGGTTATGGCTACACCTTC
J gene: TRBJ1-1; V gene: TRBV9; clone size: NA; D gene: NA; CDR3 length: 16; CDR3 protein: CASSADPRGWNTEAFF; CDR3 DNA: TGTGCCAGCAGCGCCGACCCCAGGGGCTGGAACACTGAAGCTTTCTTT
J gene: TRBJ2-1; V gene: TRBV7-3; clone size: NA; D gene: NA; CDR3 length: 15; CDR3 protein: CASSFSVSSYNEQFF; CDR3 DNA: TGTGCCAGCAGCTTCTCAGTAAGCTCCTACAATGAGCAGTTCTTC
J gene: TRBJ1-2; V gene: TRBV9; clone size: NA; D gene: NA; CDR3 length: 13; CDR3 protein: CASSVDFGGGYTF; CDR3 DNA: TGTGCCAGCAGCGTAGATTTCGGGGGTGGCTACACCTTC
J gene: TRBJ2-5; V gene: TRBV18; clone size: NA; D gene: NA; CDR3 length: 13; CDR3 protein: CASSRDTQETQYF; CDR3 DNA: TGTGCCAGCTCGCGGGACACACAAGAGACCCAGTACTTC
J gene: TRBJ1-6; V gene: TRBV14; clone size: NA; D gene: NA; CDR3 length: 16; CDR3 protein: CASSQVGLLGHSPLHF; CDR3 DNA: TGTGCCAGCAGCCAAGTCGGGTTGCTGGGACATTCACCCCTCCACTTT
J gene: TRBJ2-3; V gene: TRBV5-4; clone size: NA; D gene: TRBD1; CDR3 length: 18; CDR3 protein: CASSTGQGPGGPTDTQYF; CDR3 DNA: TGTGCCAGCAGCACGGGACAGGGGCCCGGAGGACCCACAGATACGCAGTATTTT
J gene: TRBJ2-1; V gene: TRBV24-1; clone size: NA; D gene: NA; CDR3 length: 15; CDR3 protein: CATSDLAGVGNEQFF; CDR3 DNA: TGTGCCACCAGTGATTTGGCTGGGGTGGGCAATGAGCAGTTCTTC
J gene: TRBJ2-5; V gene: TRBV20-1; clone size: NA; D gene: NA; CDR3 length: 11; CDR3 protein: CSARESETQYF; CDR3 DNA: TGCAGTGCTAGAGAGTCGGAGACCCAGTACTTC
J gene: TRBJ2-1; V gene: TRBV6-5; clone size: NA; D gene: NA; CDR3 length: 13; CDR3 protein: CASTKPTTDEQFF; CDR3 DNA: TGTGCCAGCACAAAACCTACTACGGATGAGCAGTTCTTC
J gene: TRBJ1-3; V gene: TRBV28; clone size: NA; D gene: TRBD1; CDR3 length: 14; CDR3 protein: CAGSTGSSGNTIYF; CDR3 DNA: TGTGCCGGATCGACAGGGAGCTCTGGAAACACCATATATTTT
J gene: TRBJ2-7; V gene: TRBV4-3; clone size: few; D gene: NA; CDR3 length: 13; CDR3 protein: CASSQGASGEQYF; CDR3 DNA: TGCGCCAGCAGCCAAGGCGCGAGCGGGGAGCAGTACTTC
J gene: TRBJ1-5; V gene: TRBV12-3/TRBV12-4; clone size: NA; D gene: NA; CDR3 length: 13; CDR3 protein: CASSLQENQPQHF; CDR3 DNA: TGTGCCAGCAGTTTACAGGAGAATCAGCCCCAGCATTTT
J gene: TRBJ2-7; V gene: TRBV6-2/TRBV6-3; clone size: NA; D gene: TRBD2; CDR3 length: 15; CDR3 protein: CASSYSGGGPYEQYF; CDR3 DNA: TGTGCCAGCAGTTATAGCGGCGGGGGACCCTACGAGCAGTACTTC
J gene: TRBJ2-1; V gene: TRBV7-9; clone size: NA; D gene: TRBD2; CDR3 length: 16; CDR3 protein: CASSPRLAGTHNEQFF; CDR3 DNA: TGTGCCAGCAGCCCAAGACTAGCGGGAACCCACAATGAGCAGTTCTTC
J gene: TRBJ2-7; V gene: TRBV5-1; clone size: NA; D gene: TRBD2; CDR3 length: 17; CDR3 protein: CASSLGLLAGGSYEQYF; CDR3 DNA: TGCGCCAGCAGCCTGGGGCTTCTAGCGGGGGGCTCCTACGAGCAGTACTTC
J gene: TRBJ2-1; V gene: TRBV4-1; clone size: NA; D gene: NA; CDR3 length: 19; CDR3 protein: CASSQDSGVAGSSYNEQFF; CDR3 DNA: TGCGCCAGCAGCCAAGATTCAGGGGTAGCAGGGAGCTCCTACAATGAGCAGTTCTTC
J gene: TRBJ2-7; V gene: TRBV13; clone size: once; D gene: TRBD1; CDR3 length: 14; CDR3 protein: CASSLKQGAHEQYF; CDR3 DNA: TGTGCCAGCAGCTTAAAACAGGGGGCCCACGAGCAGTACTTC
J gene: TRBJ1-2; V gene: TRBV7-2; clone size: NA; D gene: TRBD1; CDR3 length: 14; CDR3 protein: CASTLHGQGDGYTF; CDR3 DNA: TGTGCCAGCACTCTACACGGACAGGGCGACGGCTACACCTTC
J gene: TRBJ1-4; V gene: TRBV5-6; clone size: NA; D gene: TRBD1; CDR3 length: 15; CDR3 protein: CASMEGDSRGEKLFF; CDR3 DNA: TGTGCCAGCATGGAGGGGGACAGCCGCGGTGAAAAACTGTTTTTT